A single sample gave rise to the 3 T cell receptor beta chains below, sequenced in a study of T cells after yellow fever vaccination (dated by TCRdb to about 2019). The sample's treatment or condition label, in plain terms: live attenuated yellow fever vaccine strain. Library preparation was by 5' RACE. Sequenced on an Illumina NovaSeq 6000. TCRdb's own reprocessing of the public reads used fastp at Q25 and MiXCR and kept productive beta chains. One record per CDR3 amino acid sequence lists the most common genes and DNA. This sample lists about 320,000 distinct CDR3 sequences; 4% to 5.5% were detected once. The leading ten clones occupy approximately 19% of the sample. Source: PBMCs, taken 15 days after the yellow fever booster vaccination. Receptor source: a man between 18 and 29 years old who received the YFV17D yellow fever vaccine.

In this sample, this clonotype turned up a few times. This rearrangement joins TRBV4-3 to TRBJ1-1; D remains unclear. The CDR3 is made up of 15 amino acids. Germline-derived CDR1 and CDR2 are LGHNA and YSLEER. The V end was cut by 2 bases, the J end by 2 bases, with 12 bases between. CDR3 DNA sequence: TGCGCCAGCAGCCAATCCCCAGCTCAAAACACTGAAGCTTTCTTT. Translated: CASSQSPAQNTEAFF.

The chain links TRBV7-2 to TRBJ2-7; 9 nucleotides agree with TRBD2. In germline, CDR1 is SGHTA, CDR2 FQGNSA. The CDR3 covers 14 residues. Trimming cost V 5 bases and J 2 bases; bases outside gene matches: 4. This CDR3 reads CASSPGLAPYEQYF. The CDR3 DNA follows: TGTGCCAGCAGCCCGGGACTAGCACCCTACGAGCAGTACTTC.

This chain connects TRBV6-5 to TRBJ1-2; D may be TRBD1 (5 bases). V was trimmed by 7 bases and J by 3 bases, leaving 15 bases between them. The germline gives CDR1 MNHEY, CDR2 SVGAGI. The CDR3 is 14 amino acids. The CDR3 loop reads CASTLKLGDYGYTF. The CDR3 DNA reads as TGTGCCAGCACCCTCAAGCTGGGGGACTATGGCTACACCTTC.